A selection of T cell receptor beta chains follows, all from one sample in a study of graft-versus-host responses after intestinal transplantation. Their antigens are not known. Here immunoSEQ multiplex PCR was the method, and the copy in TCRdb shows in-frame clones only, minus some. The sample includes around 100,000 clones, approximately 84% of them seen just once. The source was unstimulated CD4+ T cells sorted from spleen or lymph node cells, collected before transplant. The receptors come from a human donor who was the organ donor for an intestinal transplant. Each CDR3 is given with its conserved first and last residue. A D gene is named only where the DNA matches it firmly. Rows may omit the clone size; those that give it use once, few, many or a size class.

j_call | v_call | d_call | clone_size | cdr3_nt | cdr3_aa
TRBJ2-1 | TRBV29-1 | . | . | TGCAGCGTTCGGGTTTCCTACAATGAGCAGTTCTTC | CSVRVSYNEQFF
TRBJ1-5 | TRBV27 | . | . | TGTGCCAGCAGTTTAACGACGGGGACCAACCAGCCCCAGCATTTT | CASSLTTGTNQPQHF
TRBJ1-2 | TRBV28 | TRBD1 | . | TGTGCCAGCAGTACCTCCGGGGGACAGGGGGTCTATGGCTACACCTTC | CASSTSGGQGVYGYTF
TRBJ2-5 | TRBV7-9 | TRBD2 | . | TGTGCCAGCTTTCTTTCCGGGGGAGGGCAAGAGACCCAGTACTTC | CASFLSGGGQETQYF
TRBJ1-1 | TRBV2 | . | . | TGTGCCAGCAGTGATTACACTGAAGCTTTCTTT | CASSDYTEAFF
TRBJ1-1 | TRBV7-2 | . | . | TGTGCCAGCAGCTTGAAGGGGGTTACTGAAGCTTTCTTT | CASSLKGVTEAFF
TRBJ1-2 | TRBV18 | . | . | TGTGCCAGCTCCCCGGACGTCGGCTATGGCTACACCTTC | CASSPDVGYGYTF
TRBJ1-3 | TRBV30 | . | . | TGTGCCTGGGCCAGGAGACACTCTGGAAACACCATATATTTT | CAWARRHSGNTIYF
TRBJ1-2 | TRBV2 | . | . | TGTGCCAGCAGAACAGAGGCGGCTTTTAGGTACACCTTC | CASRTEAAFRYTF
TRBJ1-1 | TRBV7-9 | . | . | TGTGCCAGCAGCTTAGTCCCCCGGGGGGAGGTATACACTGAAGCTTTCTTT | CASSLVPRGEVYTEAFF
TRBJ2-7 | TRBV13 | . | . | TGTGCCAGCAGGCCCTACAGCAACCCTTACTACGAGCAGTACTTC | CASRPYSNPYYEQYF
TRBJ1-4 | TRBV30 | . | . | TGTGCCTGGAGTGCTACCCCTGGGAATGAAAAACTGTTTTTT | CAWSATPGNEKLFF
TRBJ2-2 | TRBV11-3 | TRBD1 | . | TGTGCCAGCAGCTGGACCGGGACAGGGGTTGCCGGGGAGCTGTTTTTT | CASSWTGTGVAGELFF
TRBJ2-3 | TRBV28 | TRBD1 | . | TGTGCCAGCAGTATCCAGACAGGGTCCACAGATACGCAGTATTTT | CASSIQTGSTDTQYF
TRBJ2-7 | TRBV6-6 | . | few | TGTGCCAGCAGAAGGCGGGACACCGGGGGTTACGAGCAGTACTTC | CASRRRDTGGYEQYF
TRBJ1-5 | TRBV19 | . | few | TGTGCCAGTAGTATAGAGGGGGGGCAGCCCCAGCATTTT | CASSIEGGQPQHF